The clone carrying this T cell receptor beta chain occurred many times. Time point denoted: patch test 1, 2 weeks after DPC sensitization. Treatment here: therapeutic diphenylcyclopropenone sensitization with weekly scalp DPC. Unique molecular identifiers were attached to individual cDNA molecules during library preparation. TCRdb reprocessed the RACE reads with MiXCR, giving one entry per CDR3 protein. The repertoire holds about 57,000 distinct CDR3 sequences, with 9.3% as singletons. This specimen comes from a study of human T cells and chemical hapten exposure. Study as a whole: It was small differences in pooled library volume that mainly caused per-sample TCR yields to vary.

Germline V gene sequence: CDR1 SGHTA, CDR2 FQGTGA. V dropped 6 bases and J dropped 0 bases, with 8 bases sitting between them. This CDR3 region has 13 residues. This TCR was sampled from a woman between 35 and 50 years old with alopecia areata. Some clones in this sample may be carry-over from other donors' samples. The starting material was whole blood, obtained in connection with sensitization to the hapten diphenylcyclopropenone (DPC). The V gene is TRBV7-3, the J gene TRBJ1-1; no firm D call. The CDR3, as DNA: TGTGCCAGCAGGCGGGAAATGAACACTGAAGCTTTCTTT. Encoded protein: CASRREMNTEAFF.